This T cell receptor (beta chain) was found in a study of response to subunit inactivated influenza vaccine. Points from the study as a whole: With each seasonal influenza vaccination, the authors suggested, few new T cells are recruited.

TCRdb re-derived calls from the RT-PCR reads in MiXCR, one entry per CDR3 protein. Among roughly 630,000 distinct CDR3 sequences, 13% to 15% were seen once, and the ten largest hold around 7.6%. This clonotype turned up a few times. The target antigen is unknown. The V gene's germline CDR1 is MNHEY and CDR2 SVGAGI. CDR3 size: 16 residues. J lost 2 bases, V lost 0 bases, and 4 bases had no gene match. This chain joins TRBV6-5 and TRBJ2-5, with 9 bases identical to TRBD2. Sequencing was performed on PBMCs from blood, taken 14 days before vaccination. The TCR comes from a man in his forties or fifties who received an inactivated influenza vaccine. The CDR3 spells CASSYSRGRAQETQYF. CDR3 bases: TGTGCCAGCAGTTACTCTCGCGGGAGGGCACAAGAGACCCAGTACTTC.